Listed below are T cell receptor beta chains from one sample, sequenced in a study of shared T cell receptors in the human thymus. The table came from immunoSEQ multiplex PCR; TCRdb's copy has only in-frame clones and leaves some out. In the table there are 700,000 or so clones, roughly 88% of which are singletons. The same data also contributed to another study, on human thymus T cells.

Input material: thymocytes. These TCRs come from a girl under three years old with a congenital heart defect. The CDR3 runs from the conserved cysteine through the conserved F or W. D genes are given only for firm matches. For some rows the clone size is stated as once, few or many, or as a class when expanded; others skip it.

clone_size	j_call	d_call	v_call	cdr3_aa	cdr3_nt
once	TRBJ1-6	.	TRBV6-1	CASSVDERAYNSPLHF	TGTGCCAGCAGTGTCGATGAAAGAGCCTATAATTCACCCCTCCACTTT
.	TRBJ2-7	TRBD1	TRBV2	CASIFGTGIHEQYF	TGTGCCAGCATCTTTGGGACAGGGATCCACGAGCAGTACTTC
.	TRBJ1-2	TRBD1	TRBV5-1	CASSLGRQTGDGYTF	TGCGCCAGCAGCTTGGGGCGCCAAACAGGGGATGGCTACACCTTC
.	TRBJ2-7	.	TRBV4-3	CASSQDPGTKYEQYF	TGCGCCAGCAGCCAAGATCCCGGGACAAAATACGAGCAGTACTTC
.	TRBJ1-5	TRBD1	TRBV7-9	CASSRTGSNQPQHF	TGTGCCAGCAGCCGGACAGGTAGCAATCAGCCCCAGCATTTT
.	TRBJ1-1	.	TRBV6-5	CASSLTGGAFF	TGTGCCAGCAGCCTGACCGGGGGAGCTTTCTTT
.	TRBJ2-4	.	TRBV5-1	CASSLGDSALAKNIQYF	TGCGCCAGCAGCTTGGGCGACAGCGCCCTAGCCAAAAACATTCAGTACTTC
.	TRBJ1-1	TRBD1	TRBV15	CATGARGAPDTEAFF	TGTGCCACCGGGGCCAGGGGGGCGCCGGACACTGAAGCTTTCTTT
.	TRBJ1-1	.	TRBV6-6	CASSHPQRQDTEAFF	TGTGCCAGCAGCCACCCCCAGAGACAGGACACTGAAGCTTTCTTT
.	TRBJ2-6	TRBD1	TRBV7-6	CASSENRDRGSGANVLTF	TGTGCCAGCAGCGAAAACCGGGACAGGGGCTCTGGGGCCAACGTCCTGACTTTC
.	TRBJ1-1	.	TRBV6-5	CASSYAGGQNTEAFF	TGTGCCAGCAGTTACGCGGGGGGACAGAACACTGAAGCTTTCTTT